This T cell receptor (beta chain) appears in the sequencing data of a study of blood T cell repertoires in COVID-19. The participants were between roughly 18 and 100 years old and came from roughly 25 US areas. Participants' reported clinical history set cohort assignment. Using immunoSEQ multiplex PCR, the repertoire was profiled, and TCRdb retains in-frame clones only, with some absent. Of hundreds of thousands of clones listed, 89% were seen once; the top ten hold around 9.5%. This sequence originates from a woman in her thirties or forties who had recovered from COVID-19. The sequenced sample was PBMCs or T cells enriched from blood (not recorded which).

The CDR3 loop is CASSQSGQGVVNYGYTF. CDR3 coding DNA: TGTGCCAGCAGCCAATCCGGACAGGGGGTGGTTAACTATGGCTACACCTTC. This chain joins TRBV4-2 and TRBJ1-2; 10 bases map to TRBD1. Germline values: CDR1 LGHNA, CDR2 YNFKEQ. The CDR3 has 17 residues. Trimming removed 2 bases from V and 1 base from J; junction bases left unmatched: 7.